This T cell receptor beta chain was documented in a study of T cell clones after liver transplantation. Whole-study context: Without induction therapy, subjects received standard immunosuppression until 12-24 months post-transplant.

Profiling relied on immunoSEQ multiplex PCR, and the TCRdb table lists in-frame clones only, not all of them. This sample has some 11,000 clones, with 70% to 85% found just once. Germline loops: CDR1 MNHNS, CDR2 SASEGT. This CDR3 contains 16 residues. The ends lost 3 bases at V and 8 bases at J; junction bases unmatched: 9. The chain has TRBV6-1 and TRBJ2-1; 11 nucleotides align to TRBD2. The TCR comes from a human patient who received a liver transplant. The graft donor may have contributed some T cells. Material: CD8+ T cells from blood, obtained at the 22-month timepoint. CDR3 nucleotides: TGTGCCAGCAGTGACTATAGCGGGAGGGGTGAAGATGAGCAGTTCTTC. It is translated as CASSDYSGRGEDEQFF.